Sequencing of this T cell receptor (beta chain) was carried out in a study of vaccination effects on CD4 cells after COVID-19. Profiled with immunoSEQ multiplex PCR; TCRdb holds only in-frame clones, not every one. The sample comprises around 32,000 clones, over 55% of which are singletons, and around 9% rests with the top ten. This clone has more than one count but fewer than ten. Its antigen remains unknown. The length of the CDR3 is 14 residues. Trimming stripped 1 base from V and 5 bases from J, with 9 bases between. CDR1 SGHDT and CDR2 YYEEEE come from the germline V gene. With the ViraFEST assay, the study expanded antigen-specific CD4+ T cells using viral peptide pools, then sequenced them. The culture ran for less than 12 days, and then CD4+ T cells were isolated. Each participant received a vaccine that was either BNT162b2 or mRNA-1273, given as two doses. Neither prior SARS-CoV-2 infection nor positive nucleocapsid antibodies were present in the vaccine recipients.

The source of this sequence is a human donor who received a COVID-19 vaccine. The chain combines TRBV5-6 with TRBJ1-4; no definite D call. The sample was CD4+ T cells from PBMCs cultured with SARS-CoV-2 spike peptides, taken after COVID-19 vaccination. The CDR3: CASSLQGRNEKLFF. The CDR3 DNA reads TGTGCCAGCAGCTTGCAAGGGAGGAATGAAAAACTGTTTTTT.